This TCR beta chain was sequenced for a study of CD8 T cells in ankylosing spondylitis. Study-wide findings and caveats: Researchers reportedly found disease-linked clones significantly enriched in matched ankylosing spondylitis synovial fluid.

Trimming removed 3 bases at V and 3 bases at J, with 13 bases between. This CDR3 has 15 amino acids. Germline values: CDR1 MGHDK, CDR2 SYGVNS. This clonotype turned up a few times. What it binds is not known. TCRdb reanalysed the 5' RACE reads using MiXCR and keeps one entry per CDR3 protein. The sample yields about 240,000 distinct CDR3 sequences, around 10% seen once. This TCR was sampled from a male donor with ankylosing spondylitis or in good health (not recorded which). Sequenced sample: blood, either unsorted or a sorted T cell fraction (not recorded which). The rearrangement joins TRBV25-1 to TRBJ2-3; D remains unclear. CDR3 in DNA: TGTGCCAGCAGTGACACAGCCACCCGTACAGATACGCAGTATTTT. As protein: CASSDTATRTDTQYF.